Each of the 29 T cell receptor beta chains below was sequenced from the same sample in a study of blood T cell repertoires in COVID-19. TCRdb's table, derived via immunoSEQ multiplex PCR, lists solely in-frame clones and lacks some. Of about 200,000 clones detected, more than 75% appear once; the ten largest clones hold 4.5% to 6.5%. Specimen: PBMCs or T cells enriched from blood (not recorded which). All receptors come from a man aged 40-50 years with acute COVID-19.

This clone was found a few times. The rearrangement uses TRBV9 and TRBJ2-7, with D tentatively TRBD1 (5 bases). The CDR3 runs 14 residues. Germline CDR1 and CDR2: SGDLS and YYNGEE. V gave up 0 bases and J gave up 3 bases, with 10 bases separating them. For the CDR3, the DNA is TGTGCCAGCAGCGTAGAAGGGGTTGGCTACGAGCAGTACTTC. It translates to CASSVEGVGYEQYF. The whole variable domain, remainder taken from reference TRBV9 and TRBJ2-7, is DSGVTQTPKHLITATGQRVTLRCSPRSGDLSVYWYQQSLDQGLQFLIQYYNGEERAKGNILERFSAQQFPDLHSELNLSSLELGDSALYFCASSVEGVGYEQYFGPGTRLTVT.

The chain joins TRBV7-3 to TRBJ1-1; D perhaps matches TRBD1 (5 bases). Germline V gene data show CDR1 as SGHTA and CDR2 as FQGTGA. The CDR3 is 13 residues long. V was cut by 2 bases and J by 4 bases, with 8 bases left in between. CDR3 residues: CASSLQGATEAFF. DNA for the CDR3: TGTGCCAGCAGCTTACAAGGGGCCACTGAAGCTTTCTTT.

The CDR3 spells CASSLLPAAGDQPQHF. The CDR3, as DNA: TGTGCCAGCAGCCTCCTCCCAGCTGCGGGTGATCAGCCCCAGCATTTT. The J gene is TRBJ1-5, the V gene TRBV7-8; no reliable D call. The germline V gene has CDR1 SGHVS and CDR2 FQNEAQ. CDR3 length: 16 amino acids. Trimming cost V 5 bases and J 5 bases, with 19 bases left between them.

The chain joins TRBV18 to TRBJ1-2, with 9 positions matching TRBD1. V lost 4 bases and J lost 4; bases outside the gene matches: 7. This CDR3 is 15 amino acids long. Germline values: CDR1 KGHSH, CDR2 LQKENI. In DNA form, the CDR3 reads TGTGCCAGCTCACTTCCGGGACAGGGAGTCTATGGCTACACCTTC. Its translation: CASSLPGQGVYGYTF.

The chain carries TRBV18 and TRBJ2-2; a possible D gene is TRBD2 (7 bases). Trimming removed 2 bases at V and 7 bases at J, with 17 bases between. In germline, CDR1 is KGHSH, CDR2 LQKENI. This CDR3 contains 16 residues. CDR3 nucleotide sequence: TGTGCCAGCTCACCATCGGCCGGGGGGCGCGGCGGGGAGCTGTTTTTT. Translating it yields CASSPSAGGRGGELFF. The full variable domain, completed using reference TRBV18 and TRBJ2-2, is NAGVMQNPRHLVRRRGQEARLRCSPMKGHSHVYWYRQLPEEGLKFMVYLQKENIIDESGMPKERFSAEFPKEGPSILRIQQVVRGDSAAYFCASSPSAGGRGGELFFGEGSRLTVL.

The J gene is TRBJ1-5, the V gene TRBV7-9, with unresolved D. Trimming shortened V by 1 base and J by 7 bases, and 11 bases separated the two germline ends. The CDR3 extends over 14 amino acids. Germline values: CDR1 SEHNR, CDR2 FQNEAQ (reference sequence). The CDR3 DNA is TGTGCCAGCAGCTTAGACGGGGATCGGCAGCCCCAGCATTTT. Encoded protein: CASSLDGDRQPQHF.

V is TRBV28 and J is TRBJ2-3; no definite D call. The CDR3 is 14 amino acids. Trimming shortened V by 1 base and J by 1 base, and 6 bases separated the two germline ends. In germline, CDR1 is MDHEN, CDR2 SYDVKM. CDR3 in amino acids: CASSLSGGTDTQYF. CDR3 nucleotides: TGTGCCAGCAGTTTATCAGGTGGCACAGATACGCAGTATTTT.

This rearrangement joins TRBV11-1 to TRBJ2-1; tentative D call: TRBD1 (5 bases). V lost 2 bases to trimming and J lost 6 bases, with 8 bases between them. There are 13 residues in the CDR3. The V gene's germline CDR1 is SGHAT and CDR2 FQDESV (reference sequence). DNA of the CDR3: TGTGCCAGCAGCTTAATTGGGGCCAATGAGCAGTTCTTC. As protein: CASSLIGANEQFF. Together with reference TRBV11-1 and TRBJ2-1, the CDR3 gives the full variable domain: EAEVAQSPRYKITEKSQAVAFWCDPISGHATLYWYRQILGQGPELLVQFQDESVVDDSQLPKDRFSAERLKGVDSTLKIQPAELGDSAMYLCASSLIGANEQFFGPGTRLTVL.

The V gene is TRBV7-2, the J gene TRBJ2-1; D gene ambiguous. V was pared by 2 bases and J by 10 bases, with 12 bases between. Germline CDR1 reads SGHTA; CDR2 reads FQGNSA. This CDR3 has 13 amino acids. Written as DNA, the CDR3 is TGTGCCAGCAGCTTATTGGTCGCGTCGGAGCAGTTCTTC. Its translation is CASSLLVASEQFF.

V and J are TRBV2 and TRBJ2-7, with 8 positions matching TRBD1. The trim removed 10 bases at V and 1 base at J, leaving 6 bases unmatched. The CDR3 spans 13 residues. Germline V lookup: CDR1 SNHLY, CDR2 FYNNEI. DNA for the CDR3: TGTGCCACCCAGGGGGCGTCGTCCTACGAGCAGTACTTC. Amino acids: CATQGASSYEQYF.

The chain carries TRBV10-2 and TRBJ1-2, with 8 positions matching TRBD1. CDR1 is WSHSY, CDR2 SAAADI, per germline. This CDR3 comprises 17 residues. The trim removed 7 bases at V and 4 bases at J, leaving 17 bases unmatched. The CDR3: CASNYQPGQGRGYGYTF. CDR3 nucleotide sequence: TGCGCCAGCAACTACCAACCTGGACAGGGAAGAGGCTATGGCTACACCTTC.

This clone has a single count. The chain combines TRBV19 with TRBJ2-1; TRBD1 is a possible D gene (6 bases). This CDR3 is 16 amino acids long. Germline CDR1 is LNHDA and CDR2 is SQIVND (reference sequence). V dropped 3 bases and J dropped 7 bases, with 19 bases sitting between them. In DNA form, the CDR3 reads TGTGCCAGTAGTATGTTCCGGGACACCGCGAAGAATGAGCAGTTCTTC. Protein sequence: CASSMFRDTAKNEQFF. The full variable domain, completed using reference TRBV19 and TRBJ2-1, is DGGITQSPKYLFRKEGQNVTLSCEQNLNHDAMYWYRQDPGQGLRLIYYSQIVNDFQKGDIAEGYSVSREKKESFPLTVTSAQKNPTAFYLCASSMFRDTAKNEQFFGPGTRLTVL.

The genes are TRBV30 and TRBJ1-4; TRBD1 might be the D (5 bases). V was clipped by 3 bases and J by 6 bases, with 17 bases between them. Per germline, CDR1 GTSNPN and CDR2 SVGIG (reference sequence). The CDR3 spans 15 residues. CDR3 residues: CAWSVKVFRDEKLFF. The CDR3 coding sequence is TGTGCCTGGAGCGTCAAGGTCTTCAGGGATGAAAAACTGTTTTTT.

The V gene is TRBV25-1, the J gene TRBJ1-5, with D maybe TRBD1 (5 bases). In germline, CDR1 is MGHDK, CDR2 SYGVNS. The CDR3 runs to 15 residues. Deletions cut 2 bases from V and 4 bases from J, with 12 bases between. The CDR3 region has the DNA TGTGCCAGCAGTGAAGGCAGGGCAGCAAATCAGCCCCAGCATTTT. Its translation is CASSEGRAANQPQHF. Combining the CDR3 with reference TRBV25-1 and TRBJ1-5 gives the whole variable domain EADIYQTPRYLVIGTGKKITLECSQTMGHDKMYWYQQDPGMELHLIHYSYGVNSTEKGDLSSESTVSRIRTEHFPLTLESARPSHTSQYLCASSEGRAANQPQHFGDGTRLSIL.

The CDR3 nucleotides read TGTGCCAGTAGTACCAAGACAGGGGGAACCTACGAGCAGTACTTC. The encoded protein is CASSTKTGGTYEQYF. This chain links TRBV19 with TRBJ2-7; 9 bases line up with TRBD1. The CDR3 consists of 15 residues. Per germline, CDR1 LNHDA and CDR2 SQIVND (reference sequence). V lost 4 bases, J lost 2 bases, and 6 bases stayed unmatched. The whole variable domain, remainder taken from reference TRBV19 and TRBJ2-7, is DGGITQSPKYLFRKEGQNVTLSCEQNLNHDAMYWYRQDPGQGLRLIYYSQIVNDFQKGDIAEGYSVSREKKESFPLTVTSAQKNPTAFYLCASSTKTGGTYEQYFGPGTRLTVT.

The chain has TRBV5-1 and TRBJ2-2; D remains unclear. The germline gives CDR1 SGHRS, CDR2 YFSETQ. Trimming took off 4 bases at V and 4 bases at J, with 11 bases between the two ends. The CDR3 has 14 amino acids. In DNA form, the CDR3 reads TGCGCCAGCAGCGCGGAATATCTCACCGGGGAGCTGTTTTTT. Amino acids: CASSAEYLTGELFF. Together with reference TRBV5-1 and TRBJ2-2, the CDR3 gives the full variable domain: KAGVTQTPRYLIKTRGQQVTLSCSPISGHRSVSWYQQTPGQGLQFLFEYFSETQRNKGNFPGRFSGRQFSNSRSEMNVSTLELGDSALYLCASSAEYLTGELFFGEGSRLTVL.

The CDR3 bases are TGTGCCAGCAGTTTGTCGTCCCAAGGAGCTAATGAAAAACTGTTTTTT. Translating it yields CASSLSSQGANEKLFF. The chain uses TRBV28 and TRBJ1-4; no reliable D call. Germline CDR1 reads MDHEN; CDR2 reads SYDVKM. The CDR3 length is 16 residues. V was cut by 3 bases and J by 3 bases, with 14 bases left in between.

The J gene is TRBJ1-4, the V gene TRBV2; maybe TRBD1 (5 bases). Trimming cost V 4 bases and J 8 bases, with 17 bases left between them. Germline values: CDR1 SNHLY, CDR2 FYNNEI. This CDR3 has 15 amino acids. The CDR3 nucleotides are TGTGCCAGCAGTGCCCAAGGGAGGCGGGGGGAAAAACTGTTTTTT. Translating it yields CASSAQGRRGEKLFF.

This chain uses TRBV28 with TRBJ2-7; the match to TRBD2 covers 10 bases. V shed 4 bases, J shed 4 bases, and the junction held 13 bases outside the gene matches. The CDR3 has 17 amino acids. Germline V CDR1 and CDR2: MDHEN, SYDVKM. CDR3 DNA sequence: TGTGCCAGCAGTTCCCGGGGAACCGGACTAGCGGATTACGAGCAGTACTTC. It specifies CASSSRGTGLADYEQYF.

The chain carries TRBV27 and TRBJ1-2, with TRBD1 matching over 7 bases. The CDR3 length is 14 residues. V lost 4 bases, J lost 5 bases, and 7 bases stayed unmatched. Per germline, CDR1 MNHEY and CDR2 SMNVEV (reference sequence). The CDR3 DNA sequence: TGTGCCAGCAGTTCCCGGACAGGAGAGTATGGCTACACCTTC. It encodes CASSSRTGEYGYTF.

The genes are TRBV24-1 and TRBJ2-7, with D uncertain. Germline loops: CDR1 KGHDR, CDR2 SFDVKD. The CDR3 spans 11 residues. V lost 9 bases, J lost 5 bases, and 10 bases lay in between. CDR3 nucleotides: TGTGCCACCCAATTACGGGACGAGCAGTACTTC. This gives the protein CATQLRDEQYF.

CDR3 coding DNA: TGTGCCAGCTCATCTACTAGGGATGAGCAGTTCTTC. This translates into CASSSTRDEQFF. The J gene is TRBJ2-1, the V gene TRBV18, with a weak D call TRBD2 (5 bases). The CDR3 is 12 residues long. Trimming took off 5 bases at V and 8 bases at J, with 10 bases between the two ends. Germline CDR1 KGHSH, CDR2 LQKENI.

This clone was observed once. This sequence joins TRBV14 and TRBJ1-1; a possible D gene is TRBD1 (5 bases). V lost 3 bases, J lost 7 bases, and 15 bases lay in between. This CDR3 spans 14 amino acids. Germline CDR1 and CDR2: SGHDN and FVKESK. CDR3 protein: CASSHLLGGDEAFF. The CDR3 DNA reads TGTGCCAGCAGCCACCTACTGGGGGGGGATGAAGCTTTCTTT. Looking up the rest from reference TRBV14 and TRBJ1-1 gives the full variable domain: EAGVTQFPSHSVIEKGQTVTLRCDPISGHDNLYWYRRVMGKEIKFLLHFVKESKQDESGMPNNRFLAERTGGTYSTLKVQPAELEDSGVYFCASSHLLGGDEAFFGQGTRLTVV.

This clone has just one count. The J gene is TRBJ2-4, the V gene TRBV10-3; TRBD2 might be the D (5 bases). Trimming left V 8 bases short and J 4 bases short, with 15 bases between. The CDR3 extends over 14 amino acids. The V gene's germline CDR1 is ENHRY and CDR2 SYGVKD. The CDR3 region has the DNA TGTGCCATCCGTAGCGAGGGATATAAAAACATTCAGTACTTC. Translation gives CAIRSEGYKNIQYF.

V gene TRBV4-2 combines with J gene TRBJ1-6; 7 bases are shared with TRBD1. V shed 4 bases, J shed 9 bases, and the junction held 21 bases outside the gene matches. The CDR3 has 19 amino acids. Per germline, CDR1 LGHNA and CDR2 YNFKEQ. The CDR3: CASSRYPPDRQGRASPLHF. Here the CDR3 DNA reads TGTGCCAGCAGCCGCTACCCCCCGGACAGGCAAGGGCGAGCTTCACCCCTCCACTTT.

This rearrangement joins TRBV9 to TRBJ2-2, with 7 bases lining up with TRBD1. This CDR3 contains 18 residues. Germline assignment: CDR1 SGDLS and CDR2 YYNGEE. V trimming: 6 bases; J trimming: 0 bases; junction bases outside the gene matches: 14. The DNA for the CDR3 is TGTGCCAGCACCCAAGGGGGCGGGCCCTACGCGAACACCGGGGAGCTGTTTTTT. Residues: CASTQGGGPYANTGELFF.

The V call is TRBV2, the J call TRBJ2-1; 7 nucleotides line up with TRBD2. CDR3 length equals 13 residues. CDR1 and CDR2 from the germline V gene are SNHLY and FYNNEI. V was clipped by 4 bases and J by 12 bases; unmatched bases: 9. CDR3 coding DNA: TGTGCCAGCAGTGTGGATACGGGAGGATTGCAGTTCTTC. Protein product: CASSVDTGGLQFF.

The chain joins TRBV28 to TRBJ2-7; D is uncertain. The CDR3 sequence is 12 residues long. Trimming stripped 4 bases from V and 2 bases from J, with 6 bases between. Looked up from germline, CDR1 is MDHEN and CDR2 is SYDVKM. The CDR3 here is CASSSHTYEQYF. The DNA of the CDR3 is TGTGCCAGCAGTTCACATACCTACGAGCAGTACTTC.

This clone was counted only a few times. The chain links TRBV5-1 to TRBJ2-1; 15 bases line up with TRBD2. The CDR3 totals 16 residues. Trimming at V came to 4 bases and at J to 9 bases, leaving 8 bases not matched to a gene. Germline CDR1 is SGHRS and CDR2 is YFSETQ. The DNA of the CDR3 is TGCGCCAGCAGCCCCGGCGGGACTAGCGGGAGGATTGAGCAGTTCTTC. Its protein product is CASSPGGTSGRIEQFF.